The 20 T cell receptor beta chains reported below all come from one sample, sequenced in a study of CD8+CD57+ T cells in acquired aplastic anemia. An expansion of CD8+CD57+ cells by flow cytometry had been shown in patients chosen for sequencing. TCR beta VDJ combinations and CDR3 sequences were profiled from genomic DNA. TCRdb fed the reads into MiXCR, producing one record per CDR3 protein. Of roughly 150,000 distinct CDR3 sequences listed, 40% to 55% are singletons. The sample consisted of sorted CD4+, CD8+, or CD8+CD57+ T cells (not recorded which) from PBMCs. Every receptor here comes from a human donor with aplastic anemia.

Ten or more counts support this clonotype. The V call is TRBV6-5, the J call TRBJ2-5; D is perhaps TRBD2 (7 bases). Between the trimmed V and J ends, which lost 2 bases and 4 bases, there was a span of 14 bases. The CDR3 has 15 residues. The V gene's germline CDR1 is MNHEY and CDR2 SVGAGI. CDR3 residues: CASSYTGGEGETQYF. In DNA, the CDR3 is TGTGCCAGCAGTTACACGGGGGGCGAGGGAGAGACCCAGTACTTC.

This clonotype came up a few times. The chain recombines TRBV5-1 with TRBJ2-3, with a possible D match to TRBD2 (5 bases). Germline values: CDR1 SGHRS, CDR2 YFSETQ. The V and J ends lost 7 bases and 0 bases respectively, with 9 bases between them. The CDR3 sequence is 13 residues long. The CDR3 region is CASREVSTDTQYF. Written as DNA, the CDR3 is TGCGCCAGCCGGGAAGTCAGCACAGATACGCAGTATTTT.

Remarks on this clonotype: A read error may account for a junction end that differs from germline. The V call is TRBV25-1, the J call TRBJ2-2; either TRBD1 or TRBD2 may supply D (5 bases each). The CDR3 consists of 14 residues. Germline CDR1 MGHDK, CDR2 SYGVNS. The CDR3 region has the DNA TGTGCCCAGCGAGGGACGGACAACAGCGGGGAGCTGTTTTTT. Translated: CAQRGTDNSGELFF. Combining the CDR3 with reference TRBV25-1 and TRBJ2-2 gives the whole variable domain EADIYQTPRYLVIGTGKKITLECSQTMGHDKMYWYQQDPGMELHLIHYSYGVNSTEKGDLSSESTVSRIRTEHFPLTLESARPSHTSQYLCAQRGTDNSGELFFGEGSRLTVL.

This clonotype occurred many times. The chain recombines TRBV7-8 with TRBJ2-3; TRBD2 might be the D (5 bases). V was clipped by 6 bases and J by 5 bases, with 18 bases between them. Germline CDR1 is SGHVS and CDR2 is FQNEAQ. This CDR3 has 15 residues. CDR3 sequence reads: CASSLRRTPRDTQYF. The CDR3 coding sequence is TGTGCCAGCAGTTTACGCCGGACTCCGCGAGATACGCAGTATTTT.

Comment on this clonotype: A much larger clone sits a single nucleotide away, making a read error possible. The missing conserved phenylalanine or tryptophan at the end of this CDR3 makes a read error likely. The chain is built from TRBV10-2 and TRBJ1-5, with 8 bases fitting TRBD1. The CDR3 loop spans 14 amino acids. Germline lookup yields CDR1 WSHSY and CDR2 SAAADI. CDR3 sequence: CASSRTGSNQPQHL. The DNA of the CDR3 is TGTGCCAGCAGTCGGACAGGGAGCAATCAGCCCCAGCATTTG.

This clonotype was seen at least ten times. The chain couples TRBV6-5 to TRBJ2-7; TRBD2 might be the D (5 bases). The CDR3 length is 12 residues. CDR1 is MNHEY, CDR2 SVGAGI, per germline. The V end lost 3 bases, the J end lost 6 bases, and 9 bases lay between the germline ends. CDR3 sequence (DNA): TGTGCCAGCAGTTATAATGGAGGCGAGCAGTACTTC. This codes for CASSYNGGEQYF.

The rearrangement joins TRBV14 to TRBJ2-7; TRBD1 or TRBD2 may be the D gene (5 bases each). The V gene lost 4 bases and the J gene lost 2 bases, with 12 bases spanning the gap. CDR3 length: 14 amino acids. Per the germline V gene, CDR1 is SGHDN and CDR2 is FVKESK. The chain's CDR3 is CASSLGDPAYEQYF. The CDR3 DNA reads as TGTGCCAGCAGCCTAGGGGACCCTGCCTACGAGCAGTACTTC.

At least ten counts were recorded for this clonotype. A much bigger clone sits one base away, suggesting this may be a read error. J is TRBJ2-3 and V is TRBV29-1; either TRBD1 or TRBD2 may supply D (5 bases each). This CDR3 comprises 13 residues. With 4 bases removed from V and 5 bases from J, the gap between germline ends came to 13 bases. The germline gives CDR1 SQVTM, CDR2 ANQGSEA. The CDR3 loop reads CSVAGRGVDTQYF. In DNA, the CDR3 is TGCAGCGTTGCGGGACGGGGCGTAGATACGCAGTATTTT.

The chain joins TRBV15 to TRBJ2-1, with D uncertain. The CDR3 spans 15 residues. The germline gives CDR1 LNHNV, CDR2 YYDKDF (reference sequence). V was pared by 3 bases and J by 2 bases, with 11 bases between. The CDR3 loop reads CATSSGWEPYNEQFF. Written as DNA, the CDR3 is TGTGCCACCAGCAGCGGCTGGGAACCCTACAATGAGCAGTTCTTC.

In this sample, this clonotype turned up a few times. This chain links TRBV19 with TRBJ2-7; unclear D gene. There are 13 residues in the CDR3. The V end lost 1 base, the J end lost 9 bases, and 13 bases lay between the germline ends. Germline V gives CDR1 LNHDA, CDR2 SQIVND (reference sequence). The CDR3 DNA follows: TGTGCCAGTAGTATAGCGGTATCTACCGGGCAGTACTTC. It yields the protein CASSIAVSTGQYF.

A note on this clonotype: An end of the junction differs from the germline gene, which may be a read error. V usage is TRBV20-1 and J usage is TRBJ1-1, with D possibly matching TRBD1 (6 bases). Germline assignment: CDR1 DFQATT and CDR2 SNEGSKA (reference sequence). The CDR3 covers 14 residues. DNA for the CDR3: TGCAGTGCTAAATCGACAGGATCGGACACTGAAGCTTCCTTT. This translates into CSAKSTGSDTEASF.

The rearrangement links TRBV18 to TRBJ1-1, with D unresolved. This CDR3 has 14 residues. CDR1 is KGHSH and CDR2 is LQKENI in the germline V gene. Between the trimmed V and J ends, which lost 8 bases and 2 bases, there was a span of 15 bases. Written as DNA, the CDR3 is TGTGCCAGCCCACTCCAGGAAAGAAACACTGAAGCTTTCTTT. This translates into CASPLQERNTEAFF.

This clonotype has at least ten counts. The chain has TRBV7-9 and TRBJ2-5, with D possibly being TRBD1 or TRBD2 (5 bases each). Trimming removed 5 bases from V and 5 bases from J, with 18 bases in between. Per the germline V gene, CDR1 is SEHNR and CDR2 is FQNEAQ (reference sequence). This CDR3 contains 15 residues. For the CDR3, the DNA is TGTGCCAGCAGCCGCCATAGGGCAGGGACGGAGACCCAGTACTTC. It encodes CASSRHRAGTETQYF.

As regards this clonotype: Relative to the germline gene, one junction end is altered; a read error may explain this. This rearrangement joins TRBV4-2 to TRBJ1-3, with D perhaps TRBD1 (5 bases). The CDR3 is made up of 18 amino acids. The germline V gene has CDR1 LGHNA and CDR2 YNFKEQ. The CDR3 here is CARSQGDGAGFSGNTIYF. The CDR3, as DNA: TGTGCCCGCAGCCAAGGGGACGGGGCGGGTTTCTCTGGAAACACCATATATTTT.

The J gene is TRBJ2-7, the V gene TRBV20-1; 10 bases are shared with TRBD2. V was clipped by 2 bases and J by 2 bases; unmatched bases: 9. This CDR3 is 16 amino acids long. Germline values: CDR1 DFQATT, CDR2 SNEGSKA (reference sequence). The CDR3 is CSARRAGGAGPYEQYF. Written as DNA, the CDR3 is TGCAGTGCTAGACGAGCGGGGGGGGCGGGTCCCTACGAGCAGTACTTC.

This clonotype was picked up many times. V and J are TRBV19 and TRBJ1-1; D call uncertain. The CDR3 has 13 residues. The V gene lost 6 bases and the J gene lost 2 bases, with 10 bases spanning the gap. CDR1 LNHDA and CDR2 SQIVND come from the germline V gene (reference sequence). In DNA form, the CDR3 reads TGTGCCAGTAGGGCGGTTCAAAACACTGAAGCTTTCTTT. Translation gives CASRAVQNTEAFF.

The CDR3 DNA sequence: TGTGCCATCAGTGAGTCTGGGGGGGATAATGAAAAACTGTTTTTT. This gives the protein CAISESGGDNEKLFF. The V gene is TRBV10-3, the J gene TRBJ1-4, with a weak D call TRBD1 (5 bases). Between the trimmed V and J ends, which lost 0 bases and 4 bases, there was a span of 9 bases. Germline CDR1 reads ENHRY; CDR2 reads SYGVKD. CDR3 size: 15 residues.

With respect to this clonotype: One end of the junction varies from germline; a read error may be responsible. This sequence joins TRBV2 and TRBJ1-1; the match to TRBD1 covers 7 bases. This CDR3 comprises 12 residues. CDR1 is SNHLY, CDR2 FYNNEI, per germline. This CDR3 reads CACRGAEAEAFF. The DNA of the CDR3 is TGTGCCTGCAGGGGGGCAGAAGCTGAAGCTTTCTTT. Full variable domain (outside the CDR3, taken from reference TRBV2 and TRBJ1-1): EPEVTQTPSHQVTQMGQEVILRCVPISNHLYFYWYRQILGQKVEFLVSFYNNEISEKSEIFDDQFSVERPDGSNFTLKIRSTKLEDSAMYFCACRGAEAEAFFGQGTRLTVV.

There are many counts of this clonotype. As DNA, the CDR3 is TGTGCCAGCAGCTTCGCGACAGGGTGGAGTCAGCCCCAGCATTTT. Amino acids: CASSFATGWSQPQHF. The chain is built from TRBV7-2 and TRBJ1-5; TRBD1 agrees at 7 bases. The V and J ends lost 3 bases and 6 bases, in that order; junction bases with no gene match: 8. The CDR3 totals 15 residues. Germline V gives CDR1 SGHTA, CDR2 FQGNSA.

J is TRBJ2-5 and V is TRBV14; D is possibly TRBD1 (5 bases). The V gene lost 2 bases and the J gene lost 1 base, with 14 bases spanning the gap. Germline V gene sequence: CDR1 SGHDN, CDR2 FVKESK. This CDR3 comprises 16 residues. CDR3 loop: CASSQSRAAVQETQYF. CDR3 coding DNA: TGTGCCAGCAGCCAATCCAGGGCGGCCGTCCAAGAGACCCAGTACTTC.